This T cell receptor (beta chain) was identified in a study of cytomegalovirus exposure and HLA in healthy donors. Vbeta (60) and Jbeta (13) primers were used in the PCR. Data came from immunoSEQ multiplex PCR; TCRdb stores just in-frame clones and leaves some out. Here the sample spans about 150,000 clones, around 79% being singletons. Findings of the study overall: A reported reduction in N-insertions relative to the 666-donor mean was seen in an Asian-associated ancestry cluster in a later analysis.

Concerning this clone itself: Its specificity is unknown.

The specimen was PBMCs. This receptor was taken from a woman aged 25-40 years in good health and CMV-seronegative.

The CDR3 region is CASSHGKYNEQFF. CDR3 in DNA: TGTGCCAGCAGCCACGGGAAATACAATGAGCAGTTCTTC. The rearrangement uses TRBV7-8 and TRBJ2-1, with D tentatively TRBD2 (5 bases). The CDR3 contains 13 residues. Germline CDR1 and CDR2: SGHVS and FQNEAQ. The V gene lost 5 bases and the J gene lost 4 bases, with 9 bases spanning the gap.